A selection of T cell receptor beta chains follows, all from one sample in a study of T cells after posttransplantation cyclophosphamide. Method: immunoSEQ multiplex PCR; TCRdb's copy keeps in-frame clones and lacks some. The profile shows around 18,000 clones, 77% of them singletons. Sequenced material: CD8+ T cells sorted from PBMCs, taken approximately 1,900 days after a stem cell transplant with posttransplant cyclophosphamide. These receptors came from a female patient aged 40-50 years who received an allogeneic stem cell transplant from a related donor, was CMV-positive, and had no GVHD. Some of these T cells may belong to the graft donor. The CDR3 runs from the conserved cysteine through the conserved F or W. A D gene is named only where the DNA matches it firmly. The size entry is marked missing in some rows and otherwise reads once, few, many or a size class.

CDR3 protein: CASSLEDNSGNTIYF; CDR3 DNA: TGTGCCAGCAGCTTAGAAGACAACTCTGGAAACACCATATATTTT; D gene: .; J gene: TRBJ1-3; clone size: .; V gene: TRBV7-6
CDR3 protein: CASSFQSYEQYF; CDR3 DNA: TGTGCCAGCAGCTTTCAGTCCTACGAGCAGTACTTC; D gene: .; J gene: TRBJ2-7; clone size: .; V gene: TRBV11-2
CDR3 protein: CASSLAGRGGREETQYF; CDR3 DNA: TGCGCCAGCAGCTTGGCCGGGCGGGGGGGCCGGGAAGAGACCCAGTACTTC; D gene: TRBD2; J gene: TRBJ2-5; clone size: .; V gene: TRBV5-1
CDR3 protein: CASSLRGGVEAFF; CDR3 DNA: TGTGCCAGCAGTTTACGTGGGGGCGTTGAGGCTTTCTTT; D gene: .; J gene: TRBJ1-1; clone size: once; V gene: TRBV28
CDR3 protein: CASSLFLQGDTDTQYF; CDR3 DNA: TGTGCCAGCAGCCTCTTTCTACAGGGGGACACAGATACGCAGTATTTT; D gene: TRBD1; J gene: TRBJ2-3; clone size: .; V gene: TRBV9
CDR3 protein: CASRQTSADNEQFF; CDR3 DNA: TGTGCCAGCAGGCAGACTAGCGCCGACAATGAGCAGTTCTTC; D gene: TRBD2; J gene: TRBJ2-1; clone size: once; V gene: TRBV7-6
CDR3 protein: CASSPGTGVPLGYTF; CDR3 DNA: TGTGCCAGCTCACCGGGGACAGGGGTCCCCCTTGGCTACACCTTC; D gene: TRBD1; J gene: TRBJ1-2; clone size: .; V gene: TRBV18
CDR3 protein: CATSPSGSSYNEQFF; CDR3 DNA: TGTGCCACCAGTCCGAGCGGGAGCTCCTACAATGAGCAGTTCTTC; D gene: TRBD2; J gene: TRBJ2-1; clone size: .; V gene: TRBV15
CDR3 protein: CASSRGGAYNEQFF; CDR3 DNA: TGTGCCAGCAGTAGAGGGGGCGCTTACAATGAGCAGTTCTTC; D gene: TRBD1; J gene: TRBJ2-1; clone size: .; V gene: TRBV7-2
CDR3 protein: CASSSWDSFSYNSPLHF; CDR3 DNA: TGTGCCAGCAGCTCATGGGACAGTTTCTCCTATAATTCACCCCTCCACTTT; D gene: TRBD1; J gene: TRBJ1-6; clone size: .; V gene: TRBV13
CDR3 protein: CASSQDRTDGNTIYF; CDR3 DNA: TGCGCCAGCAGCCAAGATCGGACAGACGGAAACACCATATATTTT; D gene: .; J gene: TRBJ1-3; clone size: .; V gene: TRBV4-3
CDR3 protein: CASSLVQGAGNEKLFF; CDR3 DNA: TGTGCCAGCAGCTTGGTCCAGGGGGCCGGTAATGAAAAACTGTTTTTT; D gene: TRBD1; J gene: TRBJ1-4; clone size: .; V gene: TRBV5-6
CDR3 protein: CASSKAGRHPRDQPQHF; CDR3 DNA: TGTGCCAGCAGTAAAGCAGGGAGGCATCCGAGGGATCAGCCCCAGCATTTT; D gene: .; J gene: TRBJ1-5; clone size: few; V gene: TRBV6-1
CDR3 protein: CASSLGGESQPQHF; CDR3 DNA: TGTGCCAGCAGCTTAGGGGGCGAGAGTCAGCCCCAGCATTTT; D gene: .; J gene: TRBJ1-5; clone size: few; V gene: TRBV7-9
CDR3 protein: CASSQDSGGEQFF; CDR3 DNA: TGCGCCAGCAGCCAGGATAGCGGGGGAGAGCAGTTCTTC; D gene: TRBD2; J gene: TRBJ2-1; clone size: .; V gene: TRBV4-3
CDR3 protein: CASSFGEGTGELFF; CDR3 DNA: TGTGCCAGCAGTTTTGGGGAGGGGACCGGGGAGCTGTTTTTT; D gene: TRBD2; J gene: TRBJ2-2; clone size: .; V gene: TRBV11-3
CDR3 protein: CASSLGAGTYNEQFF; CDR3 DNA: TGTGCCAGCAGTTTAGGGGCGGGGACTTACAATGAGCAGTTCTTC; D gene: .; J gene: TRBJ2-1; clone size: .; V gene: TRBV27
CDR3 protein: CSVELLAVGSYEQYF; CDR3 DNA: TGCAGCGTTGAGCTACTAGCGGTGGGGTCCTACGAGCAGTACTTC; D gene: TRBD2; J gene: TRBJ2-7; clone size: .; V gene: TRBV29-1
CDR3 protein: CSVLSSTGNDRSGANVLTF; CDR3 DNA: TGCAGCGTTCTAAGCTCGACAGGAAACGATCGCTCTGGGGCCAACGTCCTGACTTTC; D gene: .; J gene: TRBJ2-6; clone size: once; V gene: TRBV29-1
CDR3 protein: CASSATGTSGLGDTGELFF; CDR3 DNA: TGTGCCAGCAGCGCTACCGGGACTAGCGGGCTGGGTGACACCGGGGAGCTGTTTTTT; D gene: TRBD2; J gene: TRBJ2-2; clone size: few; V gene: TRBV2
CDR3 protein: CASSLLGGNQPQHF; CDR3 DNA: TGTGCCAGCAGTTTACTCGGGGGCAATCAGCCCCAGCATTTT; D gene: .; J gene: TRBJ1-5; clone size: .; V gene: TRBV27
CDR3 protein: CASSMISGSPLHF; CDR3 DNA: TGTGCCAGTAGTATGATAAGCGGTTCACCCCTCCACTTT; D gene: .; J gene: TRBJ1-6; clone size: .; V gene: TRBV19
CDR3 protein: CAGSVEGAGGETQYF; CDR3 DNA: TGTGCCGGCAGCGTAGAAGGAGCGGGGGGTGAGACCCAGTACTTC; D gene: TRBD2; J gene: TRBJ2-5; clone size: .; V gene: TRBV9
CDR3 protein: CASYTSRAVRDPHYGYTF; CDR3 DNA: TGTGCCAGCTACACTTCCCGCGCGGTGCGGGACCCCCACTATGGCTACACCTTC; D gene: .; J gene: TRBJ1-2; clone size: .; V gene: TRBV18
CDR3 protein: CASSLYASGGASETQYF; CDR3 DNA: TGTGCCAGCAGCCTATACGCTAGCGGGGGGGCCTCAGAGACCCAGTACTTC; D gene: TRBD2; J gene: TRBJ2-5; clone size: .; V gene: TRBV13
CDR3 protein: CASSQGGLELFF; CDR3 DNA: TGCGCCAGCAGTCAGGGGGGACTGGAATTGTTCTTC; D gene: .; J gene: TRBJ2-1; clone size: .; V gene: TRBV10-1
CDR3 protein: CASSHRDSSYEQYF; CDR3 DNA: TGTGCCAGTAGTCACCGGGACAGCTCCTACGAGCAGTACTTC; D gene: TRBD1; J gene: TRBJ2-7; clone size: .; V gene: TRBV19
CDR3 protein: CASSPNRGPYGYTF; CDR3 DNA: TGTGCCAGCAGCCCCAACAGGGGACCATATGGCTACACCTTC; D gene: TRBD1; J gene: TRBJ1-2; clone size: once; V gene: TRBV6-5
CDR3 protein: CASTQGASTDTQYF; CDR3 DNA: TGTGCCAGCACCCAGGGGGCTAGCACAGATACGCAGTATTTT; D gene: TRBD1; J gene: TRBJ2-3; clone size: once; V gene: TRBV14
CDR3 protein: CASSFVGRFMNTEAFF; CDR3 DNA: TGTGCCAGCAGCTTCGTAGGGAGATTTATGAACACTGAAGCTTTCTTT; D gene: .; J gene: TRBJ1-1; clone size: .; V gene: TRBV7-8
CDR3 protein: CASSPGQGGETQYF; CDR3 DNA: TGTGCCAGCAGTCCCGGACAGGGTGGAGAGACCCAGTACTTC; D gene: TRBD1; J gene: TRBJ2-5; clone size: few; V gene: TRBV27
CDR3 protein: CASSLSGQGHQPQHF; CDR3 DNA: TGTGCCAGCAGTTTATCGGGACAGGGCCATCAGCCCCAGCATTTT; D gene: TRBD1; J gene: TRBJ1-5; clone size: few; V gene: TRBV27
CDR3 protein: CASSLATGGPKYGELFF; CDR3 DNA: TGTGCCAGCAGCTTGGCGACGGGGGGGCCTAAGTACGGGGAGCTGTTTTTT; D gene: TRBD2; J gene: TRBJ2-2; clone size: .; V gene: TRBV5-4
CDR3 protein: CASSEEVRGLDNSPLHF; CDR3 DNA: TGTGCCAGCAGTGAAGAGGTCCGGGGTTTGGATAATTCACCCCTCCACTTT; D gene: .; J gene: TRBJ1-6; clone size: .; V gene: TRBV2
CDR3 protein: CASSQEDSPYEQYF; CDR3 DNA: TGTGCCAGCAGCCAAGAGGACTCTCCCTACGAGCAGTACTTC; D gene: .; J gene: TRBJ2-7; clone size: .; V gene: TRBV14
CDR3 protein: CASKFLTGGNYEQYF; CDR3 DNA: TGTGCCAGCAAGTTCTTGACGGGGGGGAACTACGAGCAGTACTTC; D gene: TRBD2; J gene: TRBJ2-7; clone size: .; V gene: TRBV28
CDR3 protein: CASSQEGGASREQYF; CDR3 DNA: TGTGCCAGCAGCCAAGAAGGCGGGGCCTCACGCGAGCAGTACTTC; D gene: .; J gene: TRBJ2-7; clone size: .; V gene: TRBV4-2
CDR3 protein: CATSQAGVQETQYF; CDR3 DNA: TGTGCCACCAGCCAAGCGGGGGTCCAAGAGACCCAGTACTTC; D gene: TRBD2; J gene: TRBJ2-5; clone size: .; V gene: TRBV15
CDR3 protein: CASSLDWPYNEQFF; CDR3 DNA: TGCGCCAGCAGCTTAGACTGGCCCTACAATGAGCAGTTCTTC; D gene: .; J gene: TRBJ2-1; clone size: few; V gene: TRBV5-1
CDR3 protein: CAISESWGPGELFF; CDR3 DNA: TGTGCCATCAGTGAGTCGTGGGGCCCCGGGGAGCTGTTTTTT; D gene: .; J gene: TRBJ2-2; clone size: once; V gene: TRBV10-3
CDR3 protein: CASSLKQALSYEQYF; CDR3 DNA: TGTGCCAGCAGCTTGAAGCAGGCCCTTTCCTACGAGCAGTACTTC; D gene: .; J gene: TRBJ2-7; clone size: .; V gene: TRBV5-6